The 31 T cell receptor beta chains given below trace back to one sample, sequenced in a study of blood T cell repertoires in COVID-19. Only in-frame clones appear in the TCRdb table, and some are missing; sequencing was by immunoSEQ multiplex PCR. Of around 100,000 clones listed, roughly nine tenths are singletons. Specimen: peripheral blood. The receptors stem from a man under 40 in a cohort sampled during active COVID-19.

The V call is TRBV4-1, the J call TRBJ2-7, with TRBD2 as a possible D gene (6 bases). Germline V gene data show CDR1 as MGHRA and CDR2 as YSYEKL. Deletions cut 2 bases from V and 3 bases from J, with 14 bases between. CDR3 length equals 15 residues. CDR3 in amino acids: CASSQTGTPDYEQYF. For the CDR3, the DNA is TGCGCCAGCAGCCAAACCGGGACTCCGGACTACGAGCAGTACTTC.

The gene calls are TRBV2 and TRBJ2-1; 9 positions match TRBD2. V was clipped by 4 bases and J by 4 bases; unmatched bases: 8. Germline V gene data show CDR1 as SNHLY and CDR2 as FYNNEI. This CDR3 has 16 amino acids. The CDR3 DNA sequence: TGTGCCAGCAGTGTTCGGGGACTAGCCCTTTACAATGAGCAGTTCTTC. Translating it yields CASSVRGLALYNEQFF.

J is TRBJ2-2 and V is TRBV12-5, with a tentative D call TRBD1 (6 bases). This CDR3 comprises 19 residues. In germline, CDR1 is LGHNT, CDR2 FRNRAP. Trimming left V 2 bases short and J 0 bases short, with 19 bases between. The CDR3 protein is CASGLSLRGVGTNTGELFF. CDR3 nucleotides: TGTGCTAGTGGTTTGTCACTCAGGGGTGTAGGGACGAACACCGGGGAGCTGTTTTTT.

This clone was found once. The chain's CDR3 is CASSPSDRGGETQYF. In DNA form, the CDR3 reads TGTGCCAGCAGCCCAAGCGACAGGGGCGGGGAGACCCAGTACTTC. V and J are TRBV3-1 (or the pseudogene TRBV3-2) and TRBJ2-5; 8 nucleotides align to TRBD1. This CDR3 is 15 amino acids long. Germline V gene lookup returns CDR1 LGHDT and CDR2 YNNKEL (reference sequence). The V segment lost 4 bases and the J segment 5 bases; nucleotides outside the gene matches: 9.

This rearrangement joins TRBV5-6 to TRBJ2-3; TRBD2 is a possible D gene (5 bases). Germline V gene sequence: CDR1 SGHDT, CDR2 YYEEEE. Deletions cut 4 bases from V and 3 bases from J, with 18 bases between. The CDR3 has 16 amino acids. Here the CDR3 DNA reads TGTGCCAGCAGCCCACCCTCACTAGGCGGTACAGATACGCAGTATTTT. Protein sequence: CASSPPSLGGTDTQYF.

The chain uses TRBV19 and TRBJ1-6, with D perhaps TRBD1 (6 bases). Trimming left V 6 bases short and J 0 bases short, with 9 bases between. The germline gives CDR1 LNHDA, CDR2 SQIVND (reference sequence). This CDR3 comprises 15 residues. In nucleotides, the CDR3 is TGTGCCAGTAGGGACAGAACCTCCTATAATTCACCCCTCCACTTT. Its protein product is CASRDRTSYNSPLHF.

The chain employs TRBV10-3 and TRBJ2-7, with 9 bases aligning to TRBD1. This CDR3 has 13 amino acids. With V trimmed by 6 bases and J by 4 bases, 4 bases remained unmatched. Germline CDR1 ENHRY, CDR2 SYGVKD. The CDR3, as DNA: TGTGCCATCAGCGCGGGACAGGGTTACGAGCAGTACTTC. Its protein product is CAISAGQGYEQYF.

V and J are TRBV9 and TRBJ1-2; perhaps TRBD1 as D (6 bases). The CDR3 length is 15 residues. Germline values: CDR1 SGDLS, CDR2 YYNGEE. Trimming removed 3 bases at V and 0 bases at J, with 12 bases between. CDR3 bases: TGTGCCAGCAGCGGAGGCAGGGGCCCTAACTATGGCTACACCTTC. Its translation is CASSGGRGPNYGYTF.

J is TRBJ2-1 and V is TRBV6-5; 8 nucleotides agree with TRBD1. V lost 7 bases, J lost 8 bases, and 13 bases stayed unmatched. The germline V gene has CDR1 MNHEY and CDR2 SVGAGI. The CDR3 consists of 15 residues. The CDR3 loop reads CASTTGSQGGDEQFF. CDR3 nucleotides: TGTGCCAGCACCACTGGGTCACAGGGGGGCGATGAGCAGTTCTTC.

The genes are TRBV30 and TRBJ2-5; possible D gene TRBD1, 6 bases. Trimming removed 1 base at V and 6 bases at J, with 18 bases between. The CDR3 extends over 15 amino acids. Per the germline V gene, CDR1 is GTSNPN and CDR2 is SVGIG (reference sequence). In DNA, the CDR3 is TGTGCCTGGAGTGCCCCGGACAGTGTGCGGAAGACCCAGTACTTC. Encoded protein: CAWSAPDSVRKTQYF.

The chain joins TRBV2 to TRBJ1-2; a weak D match, TRBD1 (6 bases). CDR3 length: 14 amino acids. V lost 6 bases to trimming and J lost 3 bases, with 14 bases between them. Germline assignment: CDR1 SNHLY and CDR2 FYNNEI. The CDR3 spells CASRPGGLYYGYTF. CDR3 coding DNA: TGTGCCAGCAGACCCGGGGGGCTTTACTATGGCTACACCTTC. The whole variable domain, remainder taken from reference TRBV2 and TRBJ1-2, is EPEVTQTPSHQVTQMGQEVILRCVPISNHLYFYWYRQILGQKVEFLVSFYNNEISEKSEIFDDQFSVERPDGSNFTLKIRSTKLEDSAMYFCASRPGGLYYGYTFGSGTRLTVV.

V and J are TRBV4-1 and TRBJ2-2; D possibly corresponds to TRBD2 (6 bases). The CDR3 consists of 18 residues. The germline V gene has CDR1 MGHRA and CDR2 YSYEKL. Deletions cut 0 bases from V and 6 bases from J, with 20 bases between. The CDR3 protein is CASSQDLPRDRRAGELFF. Here the CDR3 DNA reads TGCGCCAGCAGCCAAGATCTTCCCCGGGACCGGAGGGCCGGGGAGCTGTTTTTT.

The rearrangement joins TRBV4-2 to TRBJ2-3; TRBD2 aligns across 7 bases. Trimming cost V 1 base and J 4 bases; bases outside gene matches: 8. The CDR3 is made up of 16 amino acids. CDR1 is LGHNA and CDR2 is YNFKEQ in the germline V gene. CDR3 nucleotides: TGTGCCAGCAGCCAAGTTCGGGGCGGGGGATCAGATACGCAGTATTTT. Protein: CASSQVRGGGSDTQYF.

V usage is TRBV11-2 and J usage is TRBJ1-6, with 7 bases fitting TRBD1. Germline assignment: CDR1 SGHAT and CDR2 FQNNGV. With 4 bases clipped from V and 8 bases from J, the junction kept 11 bases outside the gene matches. This CDR3 region has 16 residues. The CDR3 region has the DNA TGTGCCAGCAGCTCACAGGGGCACCCGATTTATTCACCCCTCCACTTT. Amino acids: CASSSQGHPIYSPLHF.

This sequence joins TRBV7-6 and TRBJ1-1; D may be TRBD1 (5 bases). This CDR3 has 13 amino acids. Germline V gene data show CDR1 as SGHVS and CDR2 as FNYEAQ. Trimming left V 5 bases short and J 4 bases short, with 11 bases between. CDR3: CASSPQEGTEAFF. The CDR3 nucleotides read TGTGCCAGCAGCCCACAGGAGGGCACTGAAGCTTTCTTT.

This rearrangement joins TRBV6-5 to TRBJ1-2; TRBD1 matches 8 bases. CDR1 and CDR2 (germline): MNHEY, SVGAGI. The J segment lost 8 bases and the V segment lost 4 bases, leaving 9 bases of the junction unmatched. This CDR3 has 14 residues. This chain's CDR3 is CASSLDRAGKGYTF. DNA for the CDR3: TGTGCCAGCAGTTTGGACAGGGCTGGCAAAGGCTACACCTTC.

The chain links TRBV6-5 to TRBJ2-7; 9 bases are a match to TRBD2. This CDR3 contains 14 residues. The V and J ends lost 8 bases and 5 bases, in that order; junction bases with no gene match: 10. Germline-derived CDR1 and CDR2 are MNHEY and SVGAGI. The DNA of the CDR3 is TGTGCCAGCTCGCGCGGGGGGGCCCTAAACGAGCAGTACTTC. Translating gives CASSRGGALNEQYF.

The rearrangement uses TRBV4-3 and TRBJ1-2; no definite D call. CDR1 and CDR2 (germline): LGHNA, YSLEER. The CDR3 spans 15 residues. V was clipped by 3 bases and J by 0 bases, with 11 bases between them. This CDR3 is CASSQERETNYGYTF. In DNA form, the CDR3 reads TGCGCCAGCAGCCAGGAGAGGGAAACTAACTATGGCTACACCTTC.

This clone was observed a few times. The chain carries TRBV7-9 and TRBJ2-7; D not resolved. CDR1 is SEHNR, CDR2 FQNEAQ, per germline (reference sequence). V lost 3 bases and J 1 base, leaving 19 bases between the germline ends. The CDR3 contains 17 residues. In DNA, the CDR3 is TGTGCCAGCAGCTTCGGGTGGAAAGCGAAGCATTCCTACGAGCAGTACTTC. Its translation is CASSFGWKAKHSYEQYF.

V and J are TRBV5-1 and TRBJ1-5; D uncertain. Trimming pared 0 bases from V and 0 bases from J, leaving 7 bases between. The CDR3 is made up of 15 amino acids. Germline CDR1 and CDR2: SGHRS and YFSETQ. The CDR3 loop is CASSLGPNSNQPQHF. The CDR3 coding sequence is TGCGCCAGCAGCTTGGGGCCCAATAGCAATCAGCCCCAGCATTTT.

The chain uses TRBV19 and TRBJ2-7; 10 bases agree with TRBD1. This CDR3 is 14 amino acids long. Trimming at V came to 5 bases and at J to 3 bases, leaving 4 bases not matched to a gene. The germline V gene has CDR1 LNHDA and CDR2 SQIVND (reference sequence). The CDR3 loop is CASSDRDRGYEQYF. DNA for the CDR3: TGTGCCAGTAGTGACCGGGACAGGGGCTACGAGCAGTACTTC.

The rearrangement uses TRBV5-6 and TRBJ2-1; D might be TRBD2 (6 bases). V gave up 0 bases and J gave up 10 bases, with 11 bases separating them. This CDR3 spans 13 amino acids. Germline CDR1 and CDR2: SGHDT and YYEEEE. The CDR3 loop reads CASSLDYGGEQFF. The CDR3 DNA sequence: TGTGCCAGCAGCTTGGATTACGGGGGAGAGCAGTTCTTC.

The genes are TRBV11-3 and TRBJ2-2; tentative D call: TRBD1 (6 bases). The length of the CDR3 is 14 residues. Trimming shortened V by 5 bases and J by 7 bases, and 14 bases separated the two germline ends. Germline CDR1 reads SGHNT; CDR2 reads YENEEA. The CDR3 here is CASSPTGWGGELFF. The CDR3 coding sequence is TGTGCCAGCAGCCCCACAGGGTGGGGCGGGGAGCTGTTTTTT.

The chain joins TRBV6-5 to TRBJ2-7; 9 nucleotides agree with TRBD1. V lost 2 bases and J lost 4; bases outside the gene matches: 3. The CDR3 sequence is 14 residues long. Germline assignment: CDR1 MNHEY and CDR2 SVGAGI. The CDR3 DNA is TGTGCCAGCAGTTACGGGACAGGGAAGTACGAGCAGTACTTC. It codes for CASSYGTGKYEQYF.

The V gene is TRBV7-8, the J gene TRBJ2-5; 7 positions agree with TRBD2. CDR1 is SGHVS, CDR2 FQNEAQ, per germline. V lost 2 bases to trimming and J lost 2 bases; unmatched junction nucleotides: 2. The CDR3 is 14 residues long. CDR3 bases: TGTGCCAGCAGCTTACCCGGGGGGCAAGAGACCCAGTACTTC. This sequence encodes CASSLPGGQETQYF. Complete variable domain (other parts from reference TRBV7-8 and TRBJ2-5): GAGVSQSPRYKVAKRGQDVALRCDPISGHVSLFWYQQALGQGPEFLTYFQNEAQLDKSGLPSDRFFAERPEGSVSTLKIQRTQQEDSAVYLCASSLPGGQETQYFGPGTRLLVL.

This chain connects TRBV30 to TRBJ2-7, with 7 positions matching TRBD2. Trimming at V came to 0 bases and at J to 2 bases, leaving 4 bases not matched to a gene. This CDR3 comprises 14 residues. CDR1 and CDR2 (germline): GTSNPN, SVGIG (reference sequence). As DNA, the CDR3 is TGTGCCTGGAGTGTTGGGGGGGGAACCTACGAGCAGTACTTC. Its protein is CAWSVGGGTYEQYF.

The V and J genes are TRBV4-3 and TRBJ2-1, with 8 nucleotides matching TRBD2. CDR1 and CDR2 (germline): LGHNA, YSLEER. The CDR3 is 16 amino acids. V shed 3 bases, J shed 5 bases, and the junction held 9 bases outside the gene matches. The CDR3 loop is CASSHTTAGANNEQFF. For the CDR3, the DNA is TGCGCCAGCAGCCATACTACAGCGGGGGCCAACAATGAGCAGTTCTTC.

This clone was picked up a small number of times. J is TRBJ1-2 and V is TRBV4-3; no reliable D call. Per germline, CDR1 LGHNA and CDR2 YSLEER. The CDR3 extends over 15 amino acids. Trimming stripped 0 bases from V and 5 bases from J, with 13 bases between. The CDR3 is CASSQEVGDKYGYTF. The DNA for the CDR3 is TGCGCCAGCAGCCAAGAAGTCGGAGATAAGTATGGCTACACCTTC.

The chain employs TRBV25-1 and TRBJ2-3, with 8 nucleotides matching TRBD1. The germline gives CDR1 MGHDK, CDR2 SYGVNS. V trimming: 3 bases; J trimming: 0 bases; junction bases outside the gene matches: 5. The CDR3 has 16 amino acids. Here the CDR3 reads CASSEIRTGSTDTQYF. The CDR3 DNA is TGTGCCAGCAGTGAGATTAGGACAGGGAGCACAGATACGCAGTATTTT.

The rearrangement links TRBV27 to TRBJ2-7, with 7 bases matching TRBD1. CDR1 and CDR2 (germline): MNHEY, SMNVEV (reference sequence). The ends lost 5 bases at V and 4 bases at J; junction bases unmatched: 8. The CDR3 length is 14 residues. CDR3 residues: CASSPGDSQYEQYF. In nucleotides, the CDR3 is TGTGCCAGCAGTCCCGGGGACAGTCAATACGAGCAGTACTTC.

This sequence joins TRBV5-5 and TRBJ2-1; D unclear. Trimming stripped 2 bases from V and 0 bases from J, with 15 bases between. Germline CDR1 SGHKS, CDR2 YYEKEE (reference sequence). The length of the CDR3 is 17 residues. For the CDR3, the DNA is TGTGCCAGCAGCTTCATTACACCCCGCCCCTCCTACAATGAGCAGTTCTTC. Translation gives CASSFITPRPSYNEQFF.